These 24 T cell receptor beta chains share one sample of origin, sequenced in a study of shared clonotypes between healthy human individuals (dated by TCRdb to 2019 to 2021). The library was prepared using the immunoSEQ multiplex PCR assay. In TCRdb, the immuneACCESS table is reduced to in-frame sequences with V and J assigned. These tables do not hold every clone; where another copy was compared, an unresolved V gene accounts for under half, and the others remain unexplained. This sample holds millions of clones; 95% were observed only once. The ten largest make up approximately 0.13% of the sample. The specimen sequenced was naive CD4+ T cells sorted from blood. In the paper's terms, the cell subset or site label means: CD45RA+ positively selected. All receptors derive from a man aged 18 to 35 in good health.

The CDR3: CASSFSLAGAADTQYF. The DNA for the CDR3 is TGTGCCAGCAGCTTCTCGCTAGCGGGAGCGGCAGATACGCAGTATTTT. This chain connects TRBV5-4 to TRBJ2-3; 10 bases line up with TRBD2. CDR3 size: 16 residues. CDR1 is SGHNT, CDR2 YYREEE, per germline (reference sequence). Trimming took 2 bases from V and 4 from J; bases not matched to a gene: 7.

The chain joins TRBV29-1 to TRBJ2-4, with D unresolved. This CDR3 spans 12 amino acids. V dropped 5 bases and J dropped 3 bases, with 8 bases sitting between them. Germline values: CDR1 SQVTM, CDR2 ANQGSEA. The CDR3 DNA is TGCAGCGTTAGGACGGACAAAAACATTCAGTACTTC. Translated: CSVRTDKNIQYF.

V and J are TRBV15 and TRBJ1-2; the D is unclear. Germline CDR1 is LNHNV and CDR2 is YYDKDF (reference sequence). This CDR3 is 14 amino acids long. V lost 1 base, J lost 4 bases, and 10 bases lay in between. CDR3 DNA sequence: TGTGCCACCAGCAGAGCCCCTATAGGCTATGGCTACACCTTC. Translating it yields CATSRAPIGYGYTF.

The J gene is TRBJ2-4, the V gene TRBV7-8; 8 bases match TRBD1. CDR3 length equals 17 residues. Germline assignment: CDR1 SGHVS and CDR2 FQNEAQ. Trimming cost V 4 bases and J 0 bases; bases outside gene matches: 8. The CDR3 protein is CASSSPGGDLAKNIQYF. CDR3 nucleotide sequence: TGTGCCAGCAGCTCCCCAGGGGGCGACCTAGCCAAAAACATTCAGTACTTC.

The gene calls are TRBV5-1 and TRBJ2-5; 11 nucleotides agree with TRBD2. CDR3 length equals 16 residues. J was trimmed by 5 bases and V by 4 bases; bases with no gene match: 10. Germline V gene data show CDR1 as SGHRS and CDR2 as YFSETQ. CDR3 residues: CASSRIAGGPGETQYF. For the CDR3, the DNA is TGCGCCAGCAGCAGAATAGCGGGAGGGCCCGGGGAGACCCAGTACTTC. The variable domain in full, with the rest retrieved from reference TRBV5-1 and TRBJ2-5, is KAGVTQTPRYLIKTRGQQVTLSCSPISGHRSVSWYQQTPGQGLQFLFEYFSETQRNKGNFPGRFSGRQFSNSRSEMNVSTLELGDSALYLCASSRIAGGPGETQYFGPGTRLLVL.

This chain connects TRBV4-3 to TRBJ2-7; D remains ambiguous. Trimming pared 0 bases from V and 2 bases from J, leaving 8 bases between. The CDR3 extends over 14 amino acids. Per the germline V gene, CDR1 is LGHNA and CDR2 is YSLEER. The CDR3: CASSQDWETYEQYF. CDR3 bases: TGCGCCAGCAGCCAAGATTGGGAAACCTACGAGCAGTACTTC.

V and J are TRBV19 and TRBJ2-6; either TRBD1 or TRBD2 may fit D (5 bases each). The CDR3 loop spans 14 amino acids. Germline-derived CDR1 and CDR2 are LNHDA and SQIVND (reference sequence). V was shortened by 5 bases and J by 2 bases, with 7 bases between the two germline ends. The CDR3 coding sequence is TGTGCCAGTAGTCTGGGGGCTGGGGCCAACGTCCTGACTTTC. This codes for CASSLGAGANVLTF.

The chain couples TRBV10-3 to TRBJ2-1, with TRBD2 matching over 10 bases. Germline trimming cut 3 bases from V and 9 bases from J; bases unmatched to any gene: 8. Germline V lookup: CDR1 ENHRY, CDR2 SYGVKD. The CDR3 runs 15 residues. The CDR3 protein is CAISESSGRASEQFF. The CDR3 nucleotides read TGTGCCATCAGTGAATCTAGCGGGAGAGCTTCTGAGCAGTTCTTC.

The chain couples TRBV7-9 to TRBJ2-7; D may be TRBD2 (5 bases). This CDR3 contains 15 residues. V was clipped by 0 bases and J by 7 bases, with 16 bases between them. The germline CDR1 and CDR2 sequences are SEHNR and FQNEAQ (reference sequence). The CDR3 DNA is TGTGCCAGCAGCTTAGCAGTCGGGATGGTCGGGGAGCAGTACTTC. Its translation: CASSLAVGMVGEQYF.

The V gene is TRBV5-1, the J gene TRBJ2-7; D gene uncertain. V lost 0 bases and J 3 bases, leaving 10 bases between the germline ends. Germline CDR1 is SGHRS and CDR2 is YFSETQ. There are 14 residues in the CDR3. In DNA, the CDR3 is TGCGCCAGCAGCTTGGAAGGCAACTACTACGAGCAGTACTTC. Its translation is CASSLEGNYYEQYF.

Details on this clone: The sample holds other DNA sequences that translate to the same CDR3. J is TRBJ2-5 and V is TRBV5-1; 11 bases line up with TRBD2. Germline V gives CDR1 SGHRS, CDR2 YFSETQ. Unmatched junction bases numbered 4, after V lost 4 bases and J lost 5 bases. The CDR3 has 14 residues. This CDR3 is CASSLAGGGETQYF. CDR3 nucleotides: TGCGCCAGCAGCCTAGCGGGAGGCGGGGAGACCCAGTACTTC.

This chain uses TRBV7-2 with TRBJ1-6, with no clear D. Germline loops: CDR1 SGHTA, CDR2 FQGNSA. The ends were cut back, 1 base at V and 8 bases at J, with 6 bases in the middle. This CDR3 contains 13 residues. CDR3 sequence reads: CASSLEGDSPLHF. As DNA, the CDR3 is TGTGCCAGCAGCTTAGAAGGAGATTCACCCCTCCACTTT.

In nucleotides, the CDR3 is TGTGCCACCAGCAGAGATATCTGGCAGGGGGACACAGATACGCAGTATTTT. Its protein is CATSRDIWQGDTDTQYF. V usage is TRBV15 and J usage is TRBJ2-3; 7 bases align to TRBD1. Trimming at V came to 0 bases and at J to 2 bases, leaving 8 bases not matched to a gene. The CDR3 has 17 residues. Germline CDR1 reads LNHNV; CDR2 reads YYDKDF (reference sequence).

This clone was detected only a few times. The gene calls are TRBV7-8 and TRBJ1-6, with D possibly matching TRBD1 (5 bases). V gave up 5 bases and J gave up 5 bases, with 19 bases separating them. The CDR3 has 17 residues. The germline V gene encodes CDR1 SGHVS and CDR2 FQNEAQ. CDR3 residues: CASSKGMGGFNNSPLHF. The CDR3 DNA follows: TGTGCCAGCAGCAAGGGGATGGGGGGGTTCAATAATTCACCCCTCCACTTT.

The rearrangement links TRBV18 to TRBJ1-1; D gene ambiguous. V was shortened by 2 bases and J by 0 bases, with 13 bases between the two germline ends. The germline V gene has CDR1 KGHSH and CDR2 LQKENI. The CDR3 runs 16 residues. The CDR3 loop is CASSPSMLGMNTEAFF. The DNA of the CDR3 is TGTGCCAGCTCACCATCTATGCTGGGGATGAACACTGAAGCTTTCTTT.

The V call is TRBV15, the J call TRBJ2-2; possibly TRBD1 for D (6 bases). V lost 5 bases and J lost 3, with 13 bases in between. The CDR3 is 15 residues long. Germline V gene data show CDR1 as LNHNV and CDR2 as YYDKDF (reference sequence). CDR3 region: CATSGRGEDTGELFF. CDR3 bases: TGTGCCACCAGCGGCAGGGGAGAAGACACCGGGGAGCTGTTTTTT.

The chain has TRBV5-6 and TRBJ1-6; 9 bases are a match to TRBD1. With V trimmed by 3 bases and J by 0 bases, 10 bases remained unmatched. Germline V gene lookup returns CDR1 SGHDT and CDR2 YYEEEE. This CDR3 is 19 amino acids long. The CDR3 reads CASSSTGGVEGSYNSPLHF. Here the CDR3 DNA reads TGTGCCAGCAGCTCCACAGGGGGCGTGGAGGGCTCCTATAATTCACCCCTCCACTTT.

The chain links TRBV25-1 to TRBJ2-3; 8 nucleotides agree with TRBD2. V shed 1 base, J shed 2 bases, and the junction held 5 bases outside the gene matches. CDR1 is MGHDK, CDR2 SYGVNS, per germline. The CDR3 runs 16 residues. The DNA for the CDR3 is TGTGCCAGCAGTGAATTTGGTAGCGGGGTCACAGATACGCAGTATTTT. Its protein product is CASSEFGSGVTDTQYF.

The chain combines TRBV10-3 with TRBJ1-5; D may be TRBD1 (5 bases). The CDR3 extends over 14 amino acids. Between the trimmed V and J ends, which lost 4 bases and 3 bases, there was a span of 10 bases. Germline V gene data show CDR1 as ENHRY and CDR2 as SYGVKD. The CDR3 DNA reads TGTGCCATCAGTGGGGGCCAGGCCAATCAGCCCCAGCATTTT. This translates into CAISGGQANQPQHF.

J is TRBJ1-6 and V is TRBV2; D call uncertain. With 7 bases removed from V and 9 bases from J, the gap between germline ends came to 10 bases. The V gene's germline CDR1 is SNHLY and CDR2 FYNNEI. This CDR3 comprises 12 residues. CDR3 amino acids: CASTWEGSPLHF. Here the CDR3 DNA reads TGTGCCAGCACCTGGGAAGGTTCACCCCTCCACTTT.

The J gene is TRBJ1-4, the V gene TRBV5-4; 11 nucleotides align to TRBD1. The CDR3 consists of 15 residues. Germline-derived CDR1 and CDR2 are SGHNT and YYREEE (reference sequence). After removal of 0 bases from V and 7 bases from J, the junction contained 2 bases not matched to a gene. Here the CDR3 reads CASSLAGQGGEKLFF. CDR3 nucleotides: TGTGCCAGCAGCTTGGCGGGACAGGGGGGTGAAAAACTGTTTTTT.

The chain has TRBV11-2 and TRBJ1-1, with 10 nucleotides matching TRBD1. Germline V gene lookup returns CDR1 SGHAT and CDR2 FQNNGV. With 8 bases clipped from V and 2 bases from J, the junction kept 5 bases outside the gene matches. The CDR3 contains 14 residues. Written as DNA, the CDR3 is TGTGCCAGCTCCTGGGACAGGGGAAACACTGAAGCTTTCTTT. This codes for CASSWDRGNTEAFF.

The chain uses TRBV5-4 and TRBJ2-7, with 9 bases that match TRBD2. Germline V gene lookup returns CDR1 SGHNT and CDR2 YYREEE (reference sequence). V was pared by 5 bases and J by 2 bases, with 14 bases of the junction left unmatched. This CDR3 region has 17 residues. The CDR3 DNA reads TGTGCCAGCAGTCTCCCTACAGCGGGGGGACAACCCTACGAGCAGTACTTC. It codes for CASSLPTAGGQPYEQYF.

The CDR3 here is CASSEQGPGELFF. In nucleotides, the CDR3 is TGCGCCAGCAGTGAGCAGGGCCCCGGGGAGCTGTTTTTT. The chain couples TRBV10-2 to TRBJ2-2, with D possibly matching TRBD1 (5 bases). Germline values: CDR1 WSHSY, CDR2 SAAADI. The CDR3 contains 13 residues. V was shortened by 2 bases and J by 6 bases, with 7 bases between the two germline ends.